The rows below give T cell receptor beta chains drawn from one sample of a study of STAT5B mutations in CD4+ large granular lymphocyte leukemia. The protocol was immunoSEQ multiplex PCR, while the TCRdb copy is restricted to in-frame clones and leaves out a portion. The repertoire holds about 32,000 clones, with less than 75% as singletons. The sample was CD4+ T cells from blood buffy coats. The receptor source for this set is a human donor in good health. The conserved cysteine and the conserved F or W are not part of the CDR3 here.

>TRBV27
ASPRPGDSYNEQF
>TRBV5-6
ASSLDQPGSGYGYT
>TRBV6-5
ASNRQGRSGNTIY
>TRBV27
ASKLGQGIYGYT
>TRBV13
ASSPPTGGFEQF
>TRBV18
ASSRTDHSYEQY
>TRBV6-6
ASSSPGGLGAF
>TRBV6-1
ASSDPSHVREQY
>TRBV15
ATSTGGANTGELF
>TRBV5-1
ASSSGLAGGLSGELF
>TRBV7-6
ASSLAMVPGELF
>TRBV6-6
ASNRGGTNYGYT
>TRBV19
ASKPVGKQVDQPQH
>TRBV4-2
ASSQDLITGTGTGEQY
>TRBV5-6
ASSHDRASYEQY
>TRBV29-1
SVDWTGGRTEAF
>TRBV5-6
ASSLSLITDTQY
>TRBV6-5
ASRRTGEKLF
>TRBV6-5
ASKLSGTGVEKLF
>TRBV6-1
ASRTTGIPGYT
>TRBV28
ASSPPSVREGLF
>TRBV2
ASSESPTGGGQPQH
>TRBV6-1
ASSGNRDRGRFASYEQY
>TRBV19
ASSIGQGTSPLH
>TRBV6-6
ASTWRSTDTQY
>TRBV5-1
ASSLASSGGLRETQY
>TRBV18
ASSPGGGPGNTIY
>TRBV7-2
ASSLIGSASNTGELF
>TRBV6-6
ASSLSEGFYGYT
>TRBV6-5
ASSYSGASPEAF
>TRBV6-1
ASSEWTGGQETQY
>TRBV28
ASSLPGAGGYT
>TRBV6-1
ASSETIRVYEQY
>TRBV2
ASRQGGVYEKLF
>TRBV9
ASSELSGGDRYEQY
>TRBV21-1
ASQGGRGTDYGYT
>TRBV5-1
ASSPRGLAASYNEQF
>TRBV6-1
ATRALNQPQH
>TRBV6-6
ASSYSQLGEKLF
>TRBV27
ASTLGRGRTTEAF
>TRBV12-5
ASGLVLGRSTEAF
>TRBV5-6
ASSFRRLNTEAF
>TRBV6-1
ASRPWTGTGELF
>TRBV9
ASSKRDSGNWF
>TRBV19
ASSIDGTGMSGQPQH
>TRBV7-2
ASSLVVVYNEQF